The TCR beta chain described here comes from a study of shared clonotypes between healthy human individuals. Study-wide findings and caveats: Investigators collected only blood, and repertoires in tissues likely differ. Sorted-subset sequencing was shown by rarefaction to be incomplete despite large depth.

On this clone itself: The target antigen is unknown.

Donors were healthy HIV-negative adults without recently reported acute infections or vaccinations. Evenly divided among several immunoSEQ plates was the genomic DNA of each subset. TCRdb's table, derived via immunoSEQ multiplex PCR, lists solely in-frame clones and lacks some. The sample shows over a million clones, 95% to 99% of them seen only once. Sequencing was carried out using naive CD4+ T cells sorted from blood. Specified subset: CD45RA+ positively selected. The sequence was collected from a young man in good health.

The CDR3 DNA sequence: TGTGCCAGCTCACCACGCGGGCCGGGCGCGAACACCGGGGAGCTGTTTTTT. It encodes CASSPRGPGANTGELFF. The chain recombines TRBV18 with TRBJ2-2, with D possibly matching TRBD2 (5 bases). CDR3 length: 17 amino acids. The germline CDR1 and CDR2 sequences are KGHSH and LQKENI. The germline V and J ends were trimmed by 1 base and 0 bases, with 12 bases remaining between them.